These 14 T cell receptor beta chains were all obtained from the same sample, sequenced in a study of cytomegalovirus exposure and HLA in healthy donors. Only in-frame clones appear in the TCRdb table, and some are missing; sequencing was by immunoSEQ multiplex PCR. The sample includes 55,000 to 70,000 clones, more than 85% of them seen just once. Material for sequencing was PBMCs. The receptors were sampled from a woman aged 25 to 45 in good health and CMV-seronegative.

The chain recombines TRBV10-3 with TRBJ1-1, with D maybe TRBD1 (5 bases). The length of the CDR3 is 13 residues. The ends were cut back, 4 bases at V and 3 bases at J, with 9 bases in the middle. Germline V gives CDR1 ENHRY, CDR2 SYGVKD. The CDR3 loop reads CAISGRGDTEAFF. The CDR3, as DNA: TGTGCCATCAGTGGTCGGGGGGACACTGAAGCTTTCTTT.

The genes are TRBV29-1 and TRBJ2-2; TRBD2 aligns across 9 bases. Germline CDR1 SQVTM, CDR2 ANQGSEA. The ends lost 7 bases at V and 16 bases at J; junction bases unmatched: 10. This CDR3 has 11 residues. CDR3 coding DNA: TGCAGCGCTGGGGTAGCGGGAGTATGGTTTTTT. Translation: CSAGVAGVWFF.

The J gene is TRBJ2-7, the V gene TRBV10-3, with D possibly being TRBD1 (7 bases). Germline lookup yields CDR1 ENHRY and CDR2 SYGVKD. This CDR3 is 14 amino acids long. V was trimmed by 3 bases and J by 4 bases, leaving 13 bases between them. The CDR3: CAISEGGGSYEQYF. CDR3 in DNA: TGTGCCATCAGTGAAGGAGGGGGCTCATACGAGCAGTACTTC.

V usage is TRBV19 and J usage is TRBJ2-2; D uncertain. The CDR3 has 14 residues. Trimming left V 5 bases short and J 3 bases short, with 10 bases between. Germline V CDR1 and CDR2: LNHDA, SQIVND (reference sequence). The CDR3 DNA sequence: TGTGCCAGTAGTGGGCGTACGTACACCGGGGAGCTGTTTTTT. It translates to CASSGRTYTGELFF.

The chain recombines TRBV19 with TRBJ2-5, with 7 bases matching TRBD1. The germline gives CDR1 LNHDA, CDR2 SQIVND (reference sequence). V gave up 6 bases and J gave up 4 bases; unmatched junction bases: 14. The CDR3 is made up of 16 amino acids. CDR3: CASSLGTVGVGETQYF. DNA for the CDR3: TGTGCCAGTAGCCTCGGGACAGTGGGGGTCGGAGAGACCCAGTACTTC.

V usage is TRBV5-1 and J usage is TRBJ1-4; D unclear. Deletions cut 1 base from V and 1 base from J, with 11 bases between. The CDR3 has 16 residues. Germline lookup yields CDR1 SGHRS and CDR2 YFSETQ. This CDR3 is CASSLMARGTNEKLFF. CDR3 nucleotide sequence: TGCGCCAGCAGCTTGATGGCACGTGGAACTAATGAAAAACTGTTTTTT.

This chain links TRBV11-2 with TRBJ2-7; tentative D call: TRBD1 (6 bases). Trimming took 1 base from V and 0 from J, leaving 10 bases between them. The CDR3 is 15 amino acids. Germline CDR1 SGHAT, CDR2 FQNNGV. CDR3 sequence (DNA): TGTGCCAGCAGCTTAGTCGGACAGAGCTCCTACGAGCAGTACTTC. Translated: CASSLVGQSSYEQYF.

This clone was seen a few times. The CDR3 is CASSLGTPRHNEQFF. The CDR3 bases are TGTGCCAGCAGCCTTGGGACTCCACGCCACAATGAGCAGTTCTTC. The chain is built from TRBV7-3 and TRBJ2-1, with D possibly matching TRBD2 (6 bases). Germline-derived CDR1 and CDR2 are SGHTA and FQGTGA. This CDR3 has 15 residues. V lost 5 bases and J 5 bases, leaving 16 bases between the germline ends.

The rearrangement uses TRBV7-3 and TRBJ2-3; 8 nucleotides line up with TRBD2. Losses at the gene ends were 1 base for V and 0 bases for J; bases not matched to a gene: 0. CDR1 SGHTA and CDR2 FQGTGA come from the germline V gene. This CDR3 comprises 15 residues. CDR3 in DNA: TGTGCCAGCAGCTTAATAGCGGGGAGCACAGATACGCAGTATTTT. Translated, it gives CASSLIAGSTDTQYF.

This chain connects TRBV28 to TRBJ2-3; D is possibly TRBD2 (5 bases). The germline CDR1 and CDR2 sequences are MDHEN and SYDVKM. The CDR3 is 15 amino acids. Trimming shortened V by 4 bases and J by 4 bases, and 15 bases separated the two germline ends. CDR3 amino acids: CASSYPQDWADTQYF. The CDR3 DNA is TGTGCCAGCAGTTACCCCCAGGACTGGGCAGATACGCAGTATTTT.

The chain combines TRBV7-9 with TRBJ1-2; D is perhaps TRBD1 (5 bases). Germline V gene data show CDR1 as SEHNR and CDR2 as FQNEAQ (reference sequence). The CDR3 length is 13 residues. The V end lost 6 bases, the J end lost 8 bases, and 16 bases lay between the germline ends. CDR3 in DNA: TGTGCCAGCAGTCGACCGCTGGAGGGGGGCTACACCTTC. Protein sequence: CASSRPLEGGYTF.

The chain carries TRBV29-1 and TRBJ2-1, with D maybe TRBD1 (5 bases). CDR1 is SQVTM, CDR2 ANQGSEA, per germline. There are 12 residues in the CDR3. V gave up 4 bases and J gave up 11 bases, with 15 bases separating them. The CDR3 DNA reads TGCAGCGTTGTTTGGGGCCTAAATCAGCAGTTCTTC. It encodes CSVVWGLNQQFF.

The chain links TRBV6-5 to TRBJ1-1; 9 bases align to TRBD1. The CDR3 is 16 residues long. Germline V lookup: CDR1 MNHEY, CDR2 SVGAGI. J lost 6 bases, V lost 0 bases, and 8 bases had no gene match. For the CDR3, the DNA is TGTGCCAGCAGTTACTCGACTTGGGACAGGGCCGCTGAAGCTTTCTTT. Translated: CASSYSTWDRAAEAFF.

The V call is TRBV6-1, the J call TRBJ1-5; 8 bases match TRBD1. The CDR3 is 19 amino acids. V shed 2 bases, J shed 0 bases, and the junction held 12 bases outside the gene matches. Germline V gene sequence: CDR1 MNHNS, CDR2 SASEGT. The CDR3 loop reads CASSERGRGPRNSNQPQHF. DNA of the CDR3: TGTGCCAGCAGTGAACGGGGCAGGGGGCCTCGAAATAGCAATCAGCCCCAGCATTTT.